This record concerns one T cell receptor beta chain sequence. Its antigen remains unknown. Libraries were prepared by immunoSEQ multiplex PCR; TCRdb keeps only in-frame clonotypes and omits some of them. The sample contains about 100,000 clones, roughly 87% of which appear only once. The CDR3 has 11 residues. Trimming shortened V by 6 bases and J by 5 bases, and 10 bases separated the two germline ends. Germline V lookup: CDR1 DFQATT, CDR2 SNEGSKA (reference sequence). This specimen comes from a study of graft-versus-host responses after intestinal transplantation. Study-wide results and caveats: GvH clones occurred in recipient marrow; some first appeared in ileum or blood. There was an association between peak levels of circulating GvH clones and early post-transplant HvG declines.

The sequencing here drew on unstimulated CD4+ T cells sorted from spleen or lymph node cells, taken before transplant. V usage is TRBV20-1 and J usage is TRBJ1-2, with no clear D. This TCR came from a human donor who was the organ donor for an intestinal transplant. The CDR3 region is CSAQDDYGYTF. In DNA form, the CDR3 reads TGCAGTGCCCAGGATGATTATGGCTACACCTTC.